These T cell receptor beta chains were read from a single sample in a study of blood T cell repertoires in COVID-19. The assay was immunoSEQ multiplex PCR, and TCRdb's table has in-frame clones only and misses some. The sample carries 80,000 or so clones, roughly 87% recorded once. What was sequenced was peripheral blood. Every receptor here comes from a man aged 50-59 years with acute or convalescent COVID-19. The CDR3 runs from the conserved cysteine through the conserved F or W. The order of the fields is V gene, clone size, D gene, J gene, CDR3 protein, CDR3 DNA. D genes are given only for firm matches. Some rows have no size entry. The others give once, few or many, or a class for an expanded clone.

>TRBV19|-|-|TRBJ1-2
CASSTNREGYGYTF
TGTGCCAGTAGTACCAACAGGGAAGGGTATGGCTACACCTTC
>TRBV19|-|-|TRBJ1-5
CASSPLGGAGQPQHF
TGTGCCAGTAGCCCCCTAGGCGGCGCCGGACAGCCCCAGCATTTT
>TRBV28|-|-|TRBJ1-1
CASSLMSGAEAFF
TGTGCCAGCAGTTTGATGTCAGGGGCTGAAGCTTTCTTT
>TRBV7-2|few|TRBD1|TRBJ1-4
CASSLFPGGGTNEKLFF
TGTGCCAGCAGCTTATTTCCAGGGGGCGGTACTAATGAAAAACTGTTTTTT
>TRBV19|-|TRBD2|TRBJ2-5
CASSIRGGTQETQYF
TGTGCCAGTAGTATCCGCGGGGGTACTCAAGAGACCCAGTACTTC
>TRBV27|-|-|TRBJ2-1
CASSLAGQYNEQFF
TGTGCCAGCAGTTTAGCCGGACAGTACAATGAGCAGTTCTTC
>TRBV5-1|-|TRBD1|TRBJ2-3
CASRSKGQAYTDTQYF
TGCGCCAGCCGATCAAAAGGACAGGCCTACACAGATACGCAGTATTTT
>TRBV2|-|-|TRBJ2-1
CASSEYGRRLNEQFF
TGTGCCAGCAGTGAATACGGGAGAAGGTTAAATGAGCAGTTCTTC
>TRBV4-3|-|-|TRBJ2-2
CASSQDYSSYTGELFF
TGCGCCAGCAGCCAAGATTATAGCTCGTACACCGGGGAGCTGTTTTTT
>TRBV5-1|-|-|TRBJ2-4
CASTPTAGDKNIQYF
TGCGCCAGCACACCCACGGCAGGGGACAAAAACATTCAGTACTTC
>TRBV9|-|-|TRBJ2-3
CASSVATARDTQYF
TGTGCCAGCAGCGTAGCCACAGCTCGAGATACGCAGTATTTT
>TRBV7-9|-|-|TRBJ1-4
CANSLAGGTNEKLFF
TGTGCCAACAGCTTAGCGGGGGGTACTAATGAAAAACTGTTTTTT
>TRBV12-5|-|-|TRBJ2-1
CASGLTGTSTYNEQFF
TGTGCTAGTGGTTTAACCGGGACATCAACCTACAATGAGCAGTTCTTC
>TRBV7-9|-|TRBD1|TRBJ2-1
CASSLNTGGMEQFF
TGTGCCAGCAGCTTAAATACAGGGGGCATGGAGCAGTTCTTC
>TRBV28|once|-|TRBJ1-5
CASIGGIRNQPQHF
TGTGCCAGCATAGGAGGGATAAGAAATCAGCCCCAGCATTTT
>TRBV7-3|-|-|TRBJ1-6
CASSLTPGTGSPLHF
TGTGCCAGCAGCTTAACCCCCGGGACTGGGTCACCCCTCCACTTT
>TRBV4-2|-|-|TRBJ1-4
CASSQGGGGANEKLFF
TGTGCCAGCAGCCAAGGGGGCGGAGGGGCTAATGAAAAACTGTTTTTT
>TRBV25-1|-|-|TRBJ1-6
CASSDAGEGSPLHF
TGTGCCAGCAGTGATGCAGGGGAAGGATCACCCCTCCACTTT
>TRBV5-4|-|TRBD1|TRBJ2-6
CASSLYRGAGANVLTF
TGTGCCAGCAGCTTGTACAGGGGCGCTGGGGCCAACGTCCTGACTTTC
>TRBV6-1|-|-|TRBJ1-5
CASSEINYSNQPQHF
TGTGCCAGCAGTGAGATTAACTATAGCAATCAGCCCCAGCATTTT
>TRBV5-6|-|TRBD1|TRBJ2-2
CASSLNGQGGTGELFF
TGTGCCAGCAGCTTGAATGGACAGGGGGGAACCGGGGAGCTGTTTTTT
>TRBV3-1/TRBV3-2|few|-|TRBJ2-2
CASSPRGAGELFF
TGTGCCAGCAGCCCCAGAGGCGCCGGGGAGCTGTTTTTT